The clone carrying this T cell receptor (beta chain) was seen only a few times. The entry originates in a study of beta chain features in type 1 diabetes. Sequencing targeted expressed TCRB transcripts, as all isolated RNA had been reverse transcribed. Assay: immunoSEQ multiplex PCR; the TCRdb copy retains only in-frame clones and omits some. The data contain more than 110,000 clones, 6.9% of them seen just once; the ten biggest clones take up approximately 1.5%. Germline assignment: CDR1 MDHEN and CDR2 SYDVKM. V gave up 10 bases and J gave up 2 bases, with 11 bases separating them. The CDR3 spans 12 residues.

Sequencing input: central memory CD4+ T cells from blood. V gene TRBV28 combines with J gene TRBJ1-1; D perhaps matches TRBD1 (5 bases). This receptor was obtained from a woman in her twenties or thirties in good health. CDR3 bases: TGTGCCACAAGACAGAAAAACACTGAAGCTTTCTTT. It encodes CATRQKNTEAFF.